Shown below are 24 T cell receptor beta chains from a single sample sequenced in a study of Graves' ophthalmopathy and Graves' hyperthyroidism listed by TCRdb under 2018. Instrument used: Illumina HiSeq 2000. TCR beta CDR3 regions were amplified from RNA transcripts for repertoire sequencing. A first-round RT-PCR used HTBI primers with the Qiagen OneStep RT-PCR kit, followed by a second-round multiplex PCR, size selection and purification. The public reads were reprocessed in TCRdb via fastp at Q25 and MiXCR, keeping in-frame beta chains. Duplicate CDR3 protein sequences are folded into a single record with the most common DNA and genes. A total of 200,000 to 300,000 distinct CDR3 sequences appear in this sample, around 50% of them only once. Together, the top ten hold about 45% of the sample. Sequencing was performed on peripheral blood. The receptor source for this set is an adult man with Graves' ophthalmopathy.

This chain connects TRBV5-1 to TRBJ1-1; tentatively, D is TRBD1 (5 bases). V was trimmed by 2 bases and J by 7 bases, leaving 12 bases between them. Germline V gene data show CDR1 as SGHRS and CDR2 as YFSETQ. The CDR3 spans 13 residues. The DNA for the CDR3 is TGCGCCAGCAGCTTTGTGAGGGGAAGTGAAGCTTTCTTT. It yields the protein CASSFVRGSEAFF.

The table lists this clonotype with a few counts. The CDR3 spells CASTGTGRPNQPQHF. CDR3 bases: TGTGCCAGCACTGGAACCGGACGGCCGAATCAGCCCCAGCATTTT. This sequence joins TRBV2 and TRBJ1-5; D gene ambiguous. This CDR3 has 15 amino acids. Trimming took 7 bases from V and 4 from J, leaving 17 bases between them. The V gene's germline CDR1 is SNHLY and CDR2 FYNNEI.

In its sample, this clonotype was seen many times. V gene TRBV20-1 combines with J gene TRBJ2-5, with TRBD2 matching over 7 bases. Looked up from germline, CDR1 is DFQATT and CDR2 is SNEGSKA (reference sequence). J lost 2 bases, V lost 3 bases, and 3 bases had no gene match. The CDR3 is 13 amino acids. In nucleotides, the CDR3 is TGCAGTGCTAGGGTCGGGGGGCAAGAGACCCAGTACTTC. The encoded protein is CSARVGGQETQYF.

Concerning this clonotype: A read error may be the cause here, since a much bigger clone is one base away. V gene TRBV7-3 combines with J gene TRBJ2-7; 9 bases match TRBD1. This CDR3 comprises 14 residues. J lost 3 bases, V lost 4 bases, and 4 bases had no gene match. The V gene's germline CDR1 is SGHTA and CDR2 FQGTGA. The CDR3 DNA is TGTGCCAGCAGCTCCCGGGACAGGGACTACGAGCAGTACTTC. This codes for CASSSRDRDYEQYF.

Details on this clonotype: One end of the junction varies from germline; a read error may be responsible. The rearrangement joins TRBV7-7 to TRBJ2-7; tentatively, D is TRBD1 (5 bases). This CDR3 comprises 12 residues. Germline V CDR1 and CDR2: SSHAT, FNYEAQ (reference sequence). This CDR3 is CASSFDSREQYF. Written as DNA, the CDR3 is TGTGCTAGCAGCTTTGACAGTCGCGAGCAGTACTTC.

This clonotype turned up a few times. The V call is TRBV2, the J call TRBJ2-5; perhaps TRBD2 as D (5 bases). This CDR3 region has 13 residues. Trimming took off 5 bases at V and 3 bases at J, with 10 bases between the two ends. Germline values: CDR1 SNHLY, CDR2 FYNNEI. CDR3 bases: TGTGCCAGCAGTAAGACGGGGAAAGAGACCCAGTACTTC. Encoded protein: CASSKTGKETQYF.

The count of this clonotype is one. This chain connects TRBV7-9 to TRBJ2-7, with TRBD1 identical over 11 bases. The V gene's germline CDR1 is SEHNR and CDR2 FQNEAQ (reference sequence). This CDR3 region has 16 residues. The V and J ends lost 5 bases and 0 bases, in that order; junction bases with no gene match: 6. The CDR3 nucleotides read TGTGCCAGCAGCCCCGGTGGGACAGGGGGCTCCTACGAGCAGTACTTC. Residues: CASSPGGTGGSYEQYF.

This clonotype was counted a few times. The V call is TRBV5-4, the J call TRBJ2-5, with D maybe TRBD1 (5 bases). Germline CDR1 SGHNT, CDR2 YYREEE (reference sequence). The V gene lost 5 bases and the J gene lost 5 bases, with 10 bases spanning the gap. The CDR3 extends over 12 amino acids. The CDR3 sequence is CASRLRGETQYF. The CDR3 region has the DNA TGTGCCAGCAGACTAAGGGGTGAGACCCAGTACTTC.

This clonotype was found many times. The chain combines TRBV10-3 with TRBJ1-3; TRBD1 is a possible D gene (5 bases). V lost 2 bases and J lost 2, with 7 bases in between. CDR1 and CDR2 (germline): ENHRY, SYGVKD. The CDR3 extends over 14 amino acids. The CDR3 region has the DNA TGTGCCATCAGTGAGGGGACGGCTGGAAACACCATATATTTT. This sequence encodes CAISEGTAGNTIYF.

This chain joins TRBV9 and TRBJ2-5, with D tentatively TRBD1 (5 bases). The V gene's germline CDR1 is SGDLS and CDR2 YYNGEE. The CDR3 loop spans 16 amino acids. With 4 bases removed from V and 5 bases from J, the gap between germline ends came to 21 bases. The CDR3 DNA is TGTGCCAGCAGCCAGGGCGAAGGACGGCGGACGGAGACCCAGTACTTC. Its protein product is CASSQGEGRRTETQYF.

This clonotype occurred a few times. The V gene is TRBV7-8, the J gene TRBJ2-7; 9 bases match TRBD2. Germline CDR1 is SGHVS and CDR2 is FQNEAQ. Trimming took 5 bases from V and 5 from J; bases not matched to a gene: 13. This CDR3 is 16 amino acids long. In DNA, the CDR3 is TGTGCCAGCAGCGGCAGGGCGGGAGGGGACAACAACGAGCAGTACTTC. Its translation is CASSGRAGGDNNEQYF. Together with reference TRBV7-8 and TRBJ2-7, the CDR3 gives the full variable domain: GAGVSQSPRYKVAKRGQDVALRCDPISGHVSLFWYQQALGQGPEFLTYFQNEAQLDKSGLPSDRFFAERPEGSVSTLKIQRTQQEDSAVYLCASSGRAGGDNNEQYFGPGTRLTVT.

This sequence joins TRBV10-3 and TRBJ1-1; possible D gene TRBD1, 5 bases. V lost 0 bases to trimming and J lost 0 bases, with 8 bases between them. The CDR3 extends over 15 amino acids. Germline V lookup: CDR1 ENHRY, CDR2 SYGVKD. CDR3: CAISESWGVNTEAFF. The CDR3, as DNA: TGTGCCATCAGTGAGTCTTGGGGGGTGAACACTGAAGCTTTCTTT.

This clonotype was found a few times. This rearrangement joins TRBV11-3 to TRBJ1-2; no clear D. CDR3 length: 15 residues. Trimming cost V 5 bases and J 0 bases, with 13 bases left between them. The germline gives CDR1 SGHNT, CDR2 YENEEA. CDR3 sequence (DNA): TGTGCCAGCAGCCTCCGGACGGGAGCTAACTATGGCTACACCTTC. It encodes CASSLRTGANYGYTF. The whole variable domain, remainder taken from reference TRBV11-3 and TRBJ1-2, is EAGVVQSPRYKIIEKKQPVAFWCNPISGHNTLYWYLQNLGQGPELLIRYENEEAVDDSQLPKDRFSAERLKGVDSTLKIQPAELGDSAVYLCASSLRTGANYGYTFGSGTRLTVV.

This clonotype was seen repeatedly, ten times or more. The chain employs TRBV7-6 and TRBJ2-6, with D unresolved. This CDR3 is built from 14 residues. Germline values: CDR1 SGHVS, CDR2 FNYEAQ. Trimming took 8 bases from V and 2 from J, leaving 10 bases between them. CDR3 nucleotide sequence: TGTGCCAGCTCCACGGGTCCTGGGGCCAACGTCCTGACTTTC. Its protein is CASSTGPGANVLTF.

V is TRBV10-3 and J is TRBJ2-5; 7 bases map to TRBD1. Trimming cost V 0 bases and J 4 bases; bases outside gene matches: 8. This CDR3 is built from 16 residues. The germline gives CDR1 ENHRY, CDR2 SYGVKD. The CDR3 region is CAISESTRRQGETQYF. CDR3 coding DNA: TGTGCCATCAGTGAGTCGACGAGGAGACAGGGAGAGACCCAGTACTTC.

The rearrangement links TRBV5-1 to TRBJ1-1; 8 nucleotides match TRBD1. J was trimmed by 4 bases and V by 0 bases; bases with no gene match: 2. Germline V gene sequence: CDR1 SGHRS, CDR2 YFSETQ. The CDR3 has 14 residues. The CDR3 bases are TGCGCCAGCAGCTTGGGACAGGGGCCCACTGAAGCTTTCTTT. Its translation is CASSLGQGPTEAFF.

CDR3 residues: CASSLAGGAGNTEAFF. DNA of the CDR3: TGCGCCAGCAGCTTGGCGGGGGGCGCAGGGAACACTGAAGCTTTCTTT. This chain links TRBV5-1 with TRBJ1-1, with TRBD1 as a possible D gene (6 bases). The CDR3 covers 16 residues. The germline V gene encodes CDR1 SGHRS and CDR2 YFSETQ. Deletions cut 0 bases from V and 1 base from J, with 13 bases between.

This clonotype was seen a handful of times. This chain links TRBV20-1 with TRBJ1-2, with D maybe TRBD1 (6 bases). CDR1 DFQATT and CDR2 SNEGSKA come from the germline V gene (reference sequence). The CDR3 length is 14 residues. V was clipped by 6 bases and J by 4 bases, with 18 bases between them. The CDR3 sequence is CSAPGQSSGYGYTF. DNA for the CDR3: TGCAGTGCCCCCGGACAGTCTTCGGGCTATGGCTACACCTTC.

The chain employs TRBV7-3 and TRBJ1-1; a weak D match, TRBD1 (5 bases). This CDR3 contains 14 residues. The germline CDR1 and CDR2 sequences are SGHTA and FQGTGA. V was shortened by 2 bases and J by 2 bases, with 9 bases between the two germline ends. The CDR3 DNA sequence: TGTGCCAGCAGCTTAGGGGGAATTAACACTGAAGCTTTCTTT. Translating gives CASSLGGINTEAFF.

This clonotype was seen once. J is TRBJ1-5 and V is TRBV5-4; D is undetermined. The CDR3 extends over 13 amino acids. Trimming shortened V by 4 bases and J by 3 bases, and 8 bases separated the two germline ends. Per the germline V gene, CDR1 is SGHNT and CDR2 is YYREEE (reference sequence). CDR3 DNA: TGTGCCAGCAGCCTGGGAAACAATCAGCCCCAGCATTTT. Its translation: CASSLGNNQPQHF. Looking up the rest from reference TRBV5-4 and TRBJ1-5 gives the full variable domain: ETGVTQSPTHLIKTRGQQVTLRCSSQSGHNTVSWYQQALGQGPQFIFQYYREEENGRGNFPPRFSGLQFPNYSSELNVNALELDDSALYLCASSLGNNQPQHFGDGTRLSIL.

This chain links TRBV10-1 with TRBJ2-7, with D perhaps TRBD1 or TRBD2 (6 bases each). V gave up 7 bases and J gave up 3 bases, with 16 bases separating them. The germline gives CDR1 WNHNN, CDR2 SYGVQD (reference sequence). The CDR3 totals 14 residues. CDR3 DNA sequence: TGCGCCAGCAAAATCCATCGGGGGCTCTACGAGCAGTACTTC. This encodes CASKIHRGLYEQYF.

This clonotype appeared a few times. The genes are TRBV4-1 and TRBJ2-7, with 10 bases fitting TRBD2. This CDR3 region has 15 residues. With V trimmed by 2 bases and J by 8 bases, 9 bases remained unmatched. The germline V gene has CDR1 MGHRA and CDR2 YSYEKL. The CDR3 spells CASSQRSGRVYKQYF. The CDR3, as DNA: TGCGCCAGCAGCCAACGAAGCGGGAGGGTGTACAAGCAGTACTTC.

This chain joins TRBV29-1 and TRBJ2-7; D not resolved. Germline V gives CDR1 SQVTM, CDR2 ANQGSEA. Trimming cost V 4 bases and J 9 bases, with 10 bases left between them. This CDR3 contains 10 residues. In DNA, the CDR3 is TGCAGCGTTGTGTTGGATACGCAGTACTTC. The encoded protein is CSVVLDTQYF.

This chain links TRBV15 with TRBJ2-7; D might be TRBD2 (6 bases). The V gene lost 3 bases and the J gene lost 6 bases, with 18 bases spanning the gap. The germline gives CDR1 LNHNV, CDR2 YYDKDF (reference sequence). The CDR3 sequence is 15 residues long. The CDR3 nucleotides read TGTGCCACCAGCAGCGACGGGGACTGGGAAGCCGAGCAGTACTTC. It codes for CATSSDGDWEAEQYF. The full variable domain, its missing parts supplied by reference TRBV15 and TRBJ2-7, is DAMVIQNPRYQVTQFGKPVTLSCSQTLNHNVMYWYQQKSSQAPKLLFHYYDKDFNNEADTPDNFQSRRPNTSFCFLDIRSPGLGDTAMYLCATSSDGDWEAEQYFGPGTRLTVT.